This T cell receptor (beta chain) stems from a study of beta chain features in type 1 diabetes. Of the isolated RNA, all was reverse transcribed, and so the sequenced material was expressed TCRB transcripts. This table comes from immunoSEQ multiplex PCR, and its TCRdb copy is limited to in-frame clones, with some not included. The table lists hundreds of thousands of clones, 15% to 19% of them singletons. Study-wide findings and caveats: In all four CD4+ subsets, TCRB CDR3 length was significantly, moderately reduced in type 1 diabetes.

On this clone: Its matching antigen is unknown.

The germline V gene has CDR1 SGHNT and CDR2 YYREEE (reference sequence). This CDR3 is built from 14 residues. V lost 3 bases to trimming and J lost 0 bases, with 6 bases between them. This sequence joins TRBV5-4 and TRBJ1-4; tentatively, D is TRBD1 (6 bases). This sequence originates from a man aged 18 to 30 in good health. Sequences were obtained from naive CD4+ T cells from blood. In DNA, the CDR3 is TGTGCCAGCAGCTCAGGGGCAACTAATGAAAAACTGTTTTTT. This sequence encodes CASSSGATNEKLFF.